A selection of T cell receptor beta chains follows, all from one sample in a study of beta chain features in type 1 diabetes. The protocol was immunoSEQ multiplex PCR, while the TCRdb copy is restricted to in-frame clones and leaves out a portion. The sample contains hundreds of thousands of clones, more than 13% of which appear only once. The sequencing sample was made of naive CD4+ T cells from blood. These receptor sequences come from a man aged 18 to 29 with type 1 diabetes. The CDR3 runs from the conserved cysteine through the conserved F or W. The D gene is left open where the match is weak. A row's size may be missing; if present it is once, few, many or a size class.

>-|-|TRBJ2-2|TRBV30
CAWRGTYTGELFF
TGTGCCTGGAGGGGCACCTACACCGGGGAGCTGTTTTTT
>few|-|TRBJ2-1|TRBV29-1
CSAKSQGPDEQFF
TGCAGCGCCAAATCGCAGGGTCCGGATGAGCAGTTCTTC
>-|-|TRBJ2-7|TRBV6-1
CASSLTSYEQYF
TGTGCCAGCAGCTTGACGTCCTACGAGCAGTACTTC
>few|-|TRBJ2-1|TRBV11-1
CASSSRLSSYNEQFF
TGTGCCAGCAGCTCGAGACTGAGCTCCTACAATGAGCAGTTCTTC
>-|-|TRBJ1-1|TRBV5-4
CASSLDRNTEAFF
TGTGCCAGCAGCTTGGACAGGAACACTGAAGCTTTCTTT
>few|-|TRBJ2-7|TRBV28
CASSLPGGGRTGNEQYF
TGTGCCAGCAGTTTGCCTGGGGGTGGAAGAACAGGGAACGAGCAGTACTTC
>-|-|TRBJ1-4|TRBV30
CAWTLALEKLFF
TGTGCCTGGACCCTGGCACTGGAAAAACTGTTTTTT
>-|TRBD1|TRBJ2-1|TRBV6-5
CASSYSPGTGTHEQFF
TGTGCCAGCAGTTACTCGCCCGGGACAGGAACCCATGAGCAGTTCTTC
>few|-|TRBJ2-3|TRBV7-9
CASSLVAESTDTQYF
TGTGCCAGCAGCTTAGTGGCCGAGAGCACAGATACGCAGTATTTT
>-|TRBD2|TRBJ2-7|TRBV10-3
CAISGIAGAYEQYF
TGTGCCATCAGTGGGATAGCGGGGGCCTACGAGCAGTACTTC
>-|-|TRBJ2-1|TRBV18
CASSPRQGDGEQFF
TGTGCCAGCTCACCACGGCAGGGTGACGGTGAGCAGTTCTTC
>few|-|TRBJ2-7|TRBV30
CAWSALDEQYF
TGTGCCTGGAGTGCCCTCGACGAGCAGTACTTC
>few|-|TRBJ2-7|TRBV23-1
CAIQGGGNYEQYF
TGCGCCATCCAGGGGGGCGGGAATTACGAGCAGTACTTC
>few|-|TRBJ1-1|TRBV11-1
CASSLARGGAANTEAFF
TGTGCCAGCAGCTTAGCGCGAGGAGGAGCTGCCAACACTGAAGCTTTCTTT
>few|TRBD1|TRBJ2-3|TRBV28
CASSSYPRSGGAAYF
TGTGCCAGCAGTTCCTACCCTCGCTCAGGGGGCGCGGCGTATTTT
>-|TRBD1|TRBJ2-3|TRBV25-1
CASSHRQGGADTQYF
TGTGCCAGCAGTCATCGACAGGGCGGCGCAGATACGCAGTATTTT
>-|-|TRBJ1-1|TRBV30
CAWKPRPLLEAFF
TGTGCCTGGAAACCTCGTCCATTGCTTGAAGCTTTCTTT
>few|-|TRBJ2-3|TRBV5-4
CASSLSGSTDTQYF
TGTGCCAGCAGCTTGTCGGGGAGTACAGATACGCAGTATTTT
>few|TRBD1|TRBJ2-7|TRBV25-1
CASSVTGAWRQYF
TGTGCCAGCAGCGTCACAGGGGCATGGCGGCAGTACTTC
>-|-|TRBJ1-1|TRBV5-1
CASSLANRVNTEAFF
TGCGCCAGCAGCTTGGCCAACAGGGTGAACACTGAAGCTTTCTTT
>-|-|TRBJ2-5|TRBV20-1
CSAPSETQYF
TGCAGTGCCCCCTCAGAGACCCAGTACTTC
>-|TRBD1|TRBJ1-4|TRBV18
CASSPPGDSQLFF
TGTGCCAGCTCACCCCCAGGGGACAGCCAACTGTTTTTT
>-|TRBD2|TRBJ2-2|TRBV5-4
CASSSTSGGRTGELFF
TGTGCCAGCAGCTCTACTAGCGGGGGTAGGACCGGGGAGCTGTTTTTT
>-|-|TRBJ1-2|TRBV19
CASSSGTRDYGYTF
TGTGCCAGTAGTTCCGGGACAAGGGACTATGGCTACACCTTC
>few|-|TRBJ1-1|TRBV5-1
CASSLAEGWGAGAFF
TGCGCCAGCAGCTTGGCCGAAGGTTGGGGAGCTGGAGCTTTCTTT
>-|-|TRBJ2-7|TRBV19
CASPTHWTNGFEQYF
TGTGCCAGTCCTACCCACTGGACCAACGGCTTTGAGCAGTACTTC
>-|-|TRBJ2-1|TRBV19
CASSMSPSSYNEQFF
TGTGCCAGTAGTATGAGTCCCAGCTCCTACAATGAGCAGTTCTTC
>-|TRBD1|TRBJ1-2|TRBV7-9
CASSFWDRGNYGYTF
TGTGCCAGCAGCTTCTGGGACAGGGGTAACTATGGCTACACCTTC
>few|-|TRBJ2-7|TRBV30
CAWTNSYEQYF
TGTGCCTGGACCAATTCCTACGAGCAGTACTTC
>-|TRBD2|TRBJ2-1|TRBV9
CASSVAGVNEQFF
TGTGCCAGTTCGGTAGCGGGGGTCAATGAGCAGTTCTTC
>few|TRBD2|TRBJ2-7|TRBV5-6
CASRAGLAYEQYF
TGTGCCAGCAGAGCGGGACTGGCCTACGAGCAGTACTTC
>few|-|TRBJ2-7|TRBV28
CASSLEYEQYF
TGTGCCAGCAGCCTTGAGTACGAGCAGTACTTC
>few|-|TRBJ2-1|TRBV7-2
CASSFLREEQFF
TGTGCCAGCAGCTTCCTCCGGGAGGAGCAGTTCTTC
>-|TRBD2|TRBJ2-4|TRBV4-1
CASSHGSLAGEAKNIQYF
TGCGCCAGCAGCCACGGGTCACTAGCGGGAGAAGCCAAAAACATTCAGTACTTC
>-|TRBD1|TRBJ2-2|TRBV19
CASSQGAGELFF
TGTGCCAGTTCGCAGGGGGCCGGGGAGCTGTTTTTT
>few|-|TRBJ1-2|TRBV7-6
CASSPDTYGYTF
TGTGCCAGCAGCCCTGACACCTATGGCTACACCTTC
>-|TRBD2|TRBJ2-5|TRBV11-2
CASSARLADETQYF
TGTGCCAGCAGCGCCCGACTAGCAGATGAGACCCAGTACTTC
>few|-|TRBJ1-1|TRBV7-9
CASSARDTEAFF
TGTGCCAGCAGCGCCCGGGACACTGAAGCTTTCTTT
>few|-|TRBJ1-4|TRBV14
CASSPIPGEKLFF
TGTGCCAGCAGCCCGATACCGGGTGAAAAACTGTTTTTT
>few|-|TRBJ2-1|TRBV6-5
CASSYSRGYNEQFF
TGTGCCAGCAGTTACAGCCGAGGCTACAATGAGCAGTTCTTC
>few|-|TRBJ2-1|TRBV2
CASSEYLQTPYNEQFF
TGTGCCAGCAGTGAATACCTACAGACACCGTACAATGAGCAGTTCTTC
>few|TRBD2|TRBJ2-1|TRBV6-6
CASRLTSGPWDEQFF
TGTGCCAGCAGATTGACTAGCGGGCCTTGGGATGAGCAGTTCTTC
>few|-|TRBJ1-2|TRBV5-6
CASSPVMVYGYTF
TGTGCCAGCAGTCCGGTCATGGTCTATGGCTACACCTTC
>few|-|TRBJ2-3|TRBV29-1
CSVEAAGSRDTQYF
TGCAGCGTTGAAGCGGCAGGGTCAAGAGATACGCAGTATTTT
>-|-|TRBJ1-1|TRBV5-4
CASRLRPGNTEAFF
TGTGCCAGCAGACTAAGACCAGGGAACACTGAAGCTTTCTTT
>few|-|TRBJ2-5|TRBV12-2
CAPSRERVKTQYF
TGTGCTCCGAGCCGGGAAAGAGTCAAGACCCAGTACTTC
>few|-|TRBJ1-2|TRBV30
CAWSVGQYGYTF
TGTGCCTGGAGTGTGGGGCAATATGGCTACACCTTC
>-|TRBD1|TRBJ2-7|TRBV5-4
CASSWDRGDEQYF
TGTGCCAGCAGCTGGGACAGGGGCGACGAGCAGTACTTC
>-|-|TRBJ1-2|TRBV7-9
CASSFSRQGPNYGYTF
TGTGCCAGCAGCTTCTCCCGTCAGGGACCTAACTATGGCTACACCTTC
>once|-|TRBJ2-5|TRBV6-1
CASSEMTYGTQYF
TGTGCCAGCAGTGAGATGACTTACGGGACCCAGTACTTC
>-|-|TRBJ1-1|TRBV21-1
CASENRNPSEAFF
TGTGCCAGCGAAAACAGGAACCCCTCTGAAGCTTTCTTT
>few|TRBD2|TRBJ2-1|TRBV11-3
CASSLAGGPVNEQFF
TGTGCCAGCAGCCTAGCGGGAGGGCCCGTCAATGAGCAGTTCTTC
>few|TRBD1|TRBJ1-2|TRBV9
CASSVAGWGQGDYTF
TGTGCCAGCAGCGTAGCTGGGTGGGGACAGGGGGACTACACCTTC
>-|TRBD1|TRBJ1-2|TRBV4-1
CASSQGTGANYGYTF
TGCGCCAGCAGCCAGGGGACAGGAGCTAACTATGGCTACACCTTC
>few|-|TRBJ1-4|TRBV18
CASSDRGGEKLFF
TGTGCCAGCTCAGACCGAGGAGGGGAAAAACTGTTTTTT
>few|TRBD1|TRBJ2-7|TRBV5-1
CASEQGKADTPYPYEQYF
TGCGCCAGCGAACAGGGGAAGGCAGATACTCCGTACCCCTACGAGCAGTACTTC
>-|-|TRBJ2-5|TRBV7-9
CASSVDSPGTQYF
TGTGCCAGCAGCGTCGACAGCCCTGGGACCCAGTACTTC
>-|-|TRBJ2-1|TRBV7-3
CASSLNTGLDEQFF
TGTGCCAGCAGCTTAAATACAGGGCTCGATGAGCAGTTCTTC
>few|TRBD2|TRBJ2-7|TRBV10-3
CAIVASGEYEQYF
TGTGCCATCGTCGCTAGCGGTGAATACGAGCAGTACTTC
>few|TRBD1|TRBJ2-6|TRBV10-3
CAIKMTGEGSGANVLTF
TGTGCCATCAAAATGACAGGGGAAGGGTCTGGGGCCAACGTCCTGACTTTC